Sequencing of this T cell receptor (beta chain) was carried out in a study of blood T cell repertoires in COVID-19. The wider study: Samples came from the United States, Italy and Spain, spanning acute and convalescent COVID-19.

V lost 5 bases and J 2 bases, leaving 15 bases between the germline ends. Germline assignment: CDR1 SQVTM and CDR2 ANQGSEA. CDR3 length: 14 amino acids. In the source study's methods: How many nucleated cells were present was estimated from reference gene primer amplification. Generated by immunoSEQ multiplex PCR, the TCRdb table keeps only in-frame clones and is missing some. That table furnishes V, J and clone size, whereas the DNA furnished D and trimming. This sample has more than 250,000 clones; nearly 90% occur once, and the top ten carry approximately 5%. Ages ranged from about 18 to 89 years, with residence in 20 to 30 US areas. Before being deemed recovered, Cohort 3 donors had two negative PCRs, clearance, or symptom resolution.

This chain connects TRBV29-1 to TRBJ1-2; TRBD1 might be the D (5 bases). The source is a woman aged 30 to 39 who had recovered from COVID-19. The material sequenced was PBMCs or T cells enriched from blood (not recorded which). CDR3 amino acids: CSVSETETNYGYTF. The DNA for the CDR3 is TGCAGCGTTTCGGAGACAGAAACCAACTATGGCTACACCTTC.